Below are 5 T cell receptor beta chains sequenced from a single sample in a study of read filtering for tumor transcriptome and immune sequencing. From about 0.4 ug of RNA, a library with molecular barcoded alpha/delta and beta/gamma adaptors was made. Using its own MiXCR run on the reads, TCRdb lists one record per CDR3 protein. This table has about 57,000 distinct CDR3 sequences, about 15% appearing once. Specimen: a population of CD138-negative cells sorted from bone marrow. The receptor set was obtained from a donor over 35 with multiple myeloma.

The chain combines TRBV29-1 with TRBJ1-2, with D possibly being TRBD1 (6 bases). This CDR3 comprises 14 residues. Germline V gene lookup returns CDR1 SQVTM and CDR2 ANQGSEA. Trimming took 6 bases from V and 3 from J, leaving 17 bases between them. The CDR3 bases are TGCAGCGTAGAGAGACAGGAGACTTACTATGGCTACACCTTC. Protein product: CSVERQETYYGYTF.

Remarks on this clonotype: This sequence may be a read error, since a much larger clone differs from it by one base. The chain joins TRBV7-9 to TRBJ2-3, with 13 bases matching TRBD2. V lost 5 bases, J lost 1 base, and 6 bases stayed unmatched. The CDR3 spans 17 residues. From germline, CDR1 is SEHNR and CDR2 FQNEAQ (reference sequence). The DNA for the CDR3 is TGTGCCAGCAGCGAAACTAGCGGGAGGGCCTGCACAGATACGCAGTATTTT. Its protein is CASSETSGRACTDTQYF.

This clonotype showed up many times. This rearrangement joins TRBV7-3 to TRBJ2-6; 8 bases fit TRBD1. Per the germline V gene, CDR1 is SGHTA and CDR2 is FQGTGA. CDR3 length equals 18 residues. V lost 5 bases and J lost 1; bases outside the gene matches: 10. CDR3 loop: CASSLPPGQASGANVLTF. CDR3 bases: TGTGCCAGCAGCCTACCTCCGGGACAGGCTTCTGGGGCCAACGTCCTGACTTTC.

There are a few counts of this clonotype. At one end the junction does not follow the germline gene, possibly because of a read error. This sequence joins TRBV28 and TRBJ1-6, with 7 bases that match TRBD1. Germline V gene lookup returns CDR1 MDHEN and CDR2 SYDVKM. This CDR3 contains 12 residues. The CDR3 DNA follows: TGTGCCAGCAGCCTCGTCGGGACAGCCCTCGACTTT. This translates into CASSLVGTALDF.

The chain recombines TRBV29-1 with TRBJ1-4; D unclear. Looked up from germline, CDR1 is SQVTM and CDR2 is ANQGSEA. V was pared by 4 bases and J by 4 bases, with 4 bases between. The CDR3 is 11 residues long. CDR3 in amino acids: CSVGVNEKLFF. The CDR3 DNA reads as TGCAGCGTTGGTGTTAATGAAAAACTGTTTTTT. The full variable domain, in which reference TRBV29-1 and TRBJ1-4 provide the parts outside the CDR3, is SAVISQKPSRDICQRGTSLTIQCQVDSQVTMMFWYRQQPGQSLTLIATANQGSEATYESGFVIDKFPISRPNLTFSTLTVSNMSPEDSSIYLCSVGVNEKLFFGSGTQLSVL.